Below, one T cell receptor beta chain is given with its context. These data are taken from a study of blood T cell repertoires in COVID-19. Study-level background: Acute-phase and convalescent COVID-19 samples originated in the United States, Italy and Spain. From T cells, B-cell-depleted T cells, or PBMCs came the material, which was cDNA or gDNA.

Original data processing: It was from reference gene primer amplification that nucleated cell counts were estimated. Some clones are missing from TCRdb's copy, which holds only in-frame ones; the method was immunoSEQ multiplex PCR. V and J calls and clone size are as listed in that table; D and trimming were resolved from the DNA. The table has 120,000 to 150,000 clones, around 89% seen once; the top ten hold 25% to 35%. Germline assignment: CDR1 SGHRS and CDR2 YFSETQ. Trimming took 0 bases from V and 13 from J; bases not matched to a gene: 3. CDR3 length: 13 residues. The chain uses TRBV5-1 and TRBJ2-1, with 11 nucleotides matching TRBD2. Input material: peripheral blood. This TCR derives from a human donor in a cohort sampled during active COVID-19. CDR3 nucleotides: TGCGCCAGCAGCTTGGGCACTAGCGGGGGCCAGTTCTTC. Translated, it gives CASSLGTSGGQFF.